This T cell receptor (beta chain) was obtained from a study of blood T cell repertoires in COVID-19. Study at large: T cells, B-cell-depleted T cells, or PBMCs supplied cDNA or gDNA.

Germline V gives CDR1 LGHDT, CDR2 YNNKEL (reference sequence). V trimming: 0 bases; J trimming: 10 bases; junction bases outside the gene matches: 9. CDR3 length: 15 residues. Study processing details: The authors estimated nucleated cell counts from reference gene primer amplification. Clones were read by immunoSEQ multiplex PCR, and TCRdb kept only the in-frame ones, dropping some. From that table come the V and J calls and clone size; the DNA was used to work out D and trimming. The top ten hold 1.1% to 1.5% of the sample, which has about 70,000 clones, around 92% seen once. This TCR was recovered from a man aged 60 to 69 with acute or convalescent COVID-19. Input material: peripheral blood. V is TRBV3-1 (or the pseudogene TRBV3-2) and J is TRBJ2-5; 9 nucleotides line up with TRBD2. The CDR3 DNA reads TGTGCCAGCAGCCAAGATTCGCGCGGGGGGGCCGGCCAGTACTTC. Protein sequence: CASSQDSRGGAGQYF.